This T cell receptor beta chain was recovered during a study of blood T cell repertoires in COVID-19. Study in general: Samples taken during acute and convalescent COVID-19 were collected in the United States, Italy and Spain. In each case, the material was cDNA or gDNA derived from T cells, B-cell-depleted T cells, or PBMCs.

Germline V gene data show CDR1 as ENHRY and CDR2 as SYGVKD. V lost 2 bases and J lost 12, with 8 bases in between. The CDR3 sequence is 12 residues long. In the original workflow: Estimation of nucleated cell counts was performed using reference gene primer amplification. TCRdb's copy holds only in-frame clones and misses some; the assay was immunoSEQ multiplex PCR. V and J calls and clone size are as listed in that table; D and trimming were resolved from the DNA. The repertoire consists of 650,000 to 800,000 clones, with approximately 90% occurring once and the leading ten covering 0.2% to 0.3%. The sequence was collected from a woman aged 18-35 years with acute or convalescent COVID-19. The sample taken for sequencing was peripheral blood. The J gene is TRBJ1-6, the V gene TRBV10-3, with D uncertain. CDR3 residues: CAISEDLEPLHF. The CDR3 bases are TGTGCCATCAGTGAGGACCTAGAACCCCTCCACTTT.